This T cell receptor (beta chain) was recovered during a study of blood T cell repertoires in COVID-19. CDR3 length: 13 amino acids. Germline V gene lookup returns CDR1 LNHDA and CDR2 SQIVND (reference sequence). The V gene lost 3 bases and the J gene lost 4 bases, with 9 bases spanning the gap. Measured with immunoSEQ multiplex PCR; TCRdb has only the in-frame clones, and not every one. The sample yields around 190,000 clones, approximately 80% seen once. The sequence derives from a woman in her forties or fifties with acute or convalescent COVID-19. Sequenced: peripheral blood. The chain links TRBV19 to TRBJ1-1; possibly TRBD1 for D (5 bases). CDR3 DNA: TGTGCCAGTAGTATTGACAGAACCACTGAAGCTTTCTTT. Its protein is CASSIDRTTEAFF.